These T cell receptor beta chains were read from a single sample in a study of beta chain features in type 1 diabetes. Sequencing used immunoSEQ multiplex PCR; TCRdb keeps in-frame clones, though not all of them. The sample yields around 50,000 clones, roughly 40% seen once. Sample: stem cell memory CD4+ T cells from blood. The origin of the receptors is a man aged 30 to 39 with type 1 diabetes. Both conserved end residues are part of each CDR3. D genes are given only for firm matches. The size of a clone is reported for some rows only, either as once, few or many, or as a class for expanded clones.

clone_size,j_call,v_call,d_call,cdr3_aa,cdr3_nt
.,TRBJ2-7,TRBV4-3,TRBD2,CASSQGASGLYEQYF,TGCGCCAGCAGCCAGGGGGCTAGCGGGCTCTACGAGCAGTACTTC
few,TRBJ2-3,TRBV29-1,.,CSVLSRVSETQYF,TGCAGCGTTCTTTCCAGGGTTTCGGAGACGCAGTATTTT
.,TRBJ2-7,TRBV5-1,.,CASSLGPGTNLNGQYF,TGCGCCAGCAGCTTGGGTCCTGGGACAAATTTAAACGGGCAGTACTTC
.,TRBJ1-5,TRBV9,.,CASSGASRGSAQHF,TGTGCCAGCAGCGGCGCAAGTAGAGGGTCGGCCCAGCATTTT
.,TRBJ2-5,TRBV18,.,CASSPGEQTQYF,TGTGCCAGCTCACCAGGGGAGCAGACCCAGTACTTC
few,TRBJ2-1,TRBV11-1,TRBD2,CASNSLAEANEQFF,TGTGCCAGCAATTCACTAGCGGAGGCCAATGAGCAGTTCTTC
few,TRBJ2-7,TRBV5-4,TRBD1,CASSQGQGPSYEQYF,TGTGCCAGCAGCCAGGGACAGGGTCCCTCCTACGAGCAGTACTTC
.,TRBJ2-1,TRBV11-2,TRBD2,CASSLSPLAGYSYNEQFF,TGTGCCAGCAGCTTATCTCCCCTAGCGGGTTACTCCTACAATGAGCAGTTCTTC
.,TRBJ2-5,TRBV18,.,CASSPRQGETQYF,TGTGCCAGCTCACCAAGGCAGGGAGAGACCCAGTACTTC
.,TRBJ2-7,TRBV28,TRBD1,CASSFWAGQDIYEQYF,TGTGCCAGCAGTTTTTGGGCTGGACAGGACATTTACGAGCAGTACTTC
.,TRBJ2-1,TRBV29-1,.,CSVTPPGSQRFF,TGCAGCGTGACTCCACCAGGGTCTCAGAGGTTCTTC
.,TRBJ2-5,TRBV5-1,.,CASSFSPQETQYF,TGCGCCAGCAGCTTTAGTCCTCAAGAGACCCAGTACTTC
.,TRBJ2-7,TRBV6-1,TRBD1,CASSFGQVYEQYF,TGTGCCAGCAGTTTCGGACAGGTTTACGAGCAGTACTTC
.,TRBJ1-5,TRBV27,.,CASSSGWGRDQPQHF,TGTGCCAGCAGCTCCGGATGGGGCAGGGATCAGCCCCAGCATTTT
few,TRBJ1-2,TRBV10-3,.,CAISGDRGRGYTF,TGTGCCATCAGTGGAGACAGAGGCCGCGGCTACACCTTC
.,TRBJ2-3,TRBV18,TRBD1,CASSRRDSLFTDTQYF,TGTGCCAGCTCACGACGGGACAGCCTTTTCACAGATACGCAGTATTTT
few,TRBJ2-1,TRBV4-3,TRBD2,CASSQDLGLADQFF,TGCGCCAGCAGCCAAGATCTGGGTCTAGCGGACCAGTTCTTC
.,TRBJ2-3,TRBV19,.,CASSIRSKATDTQYF,TGTGCCAGTAGTATTAGATCGAAAGCCACAGATACGCAGTATTTT
.,TRBJ1-1,TRBV7-3,.,CASSGDRNTEAFF,TGTGCCAGCAGCGGCGACAGGAACACTGAAGCTTTCTTT
.,TRBJ2-1,TRBV5-1,TRBD2,CASSLTGASGRDEQFF,TGCGCCAGCAGCTTGACGGGGGCTAGCGGGAGGGATGAGCAGTTCTTC
few,TRBJ2-1,TRBV28,TRBD1,CASKTVDRLYNEQFF,TGTGCCAGCAAAACCGTGGACAGGCTCTACAATGAGCAGTTCTTC
few,TRBJ1-4,TRBV20-1,.,CSYRGNEKLFF,TGCAGTTACAGAGGGAATGAAAAACTGTTTTTT
few,TRBJ2-2,TRBV4-2,TRBD1,CASSQDLGQGSYTGELFF,TGTGCCAGCAGCCAAGATCTGGGACAGGGATCGTACACCGGGGAGCTGTTTTTT
.,TRBJ1-2,TRBV19,.,CASSPRGSYGYTF,TGTGCCAGTAGTCCCAGGGGATCATATGGCTACACCTTC
.,TRBJ2-1,TRBV2,TRBD1,CASTGQGAVEQFF,TGTGCCAGCACGGGACAGGGAGCGGTTGAGCAGTTCTTC